The T cell receptor (beta chain) under discussion was sequenced for a study of T-cell reconstitution after alpha-beta-depleted transplantation in children. V lost 2 bases and J lost 2, with 10 bases in between. Germline V lookup: CDR1 DFQATT, CDR2 SNEGSKA (reference sequence). The CDR3 extends over 13 amino acids. A TCRbeta library incorporating unique molecular identifiers was prepared. Each CDR3 protein is one row after TCRdb ran MiXCR on the PCR reads. There are 200,000 to 250,000 distinct CDR3 sequences in the sample; roughly 10% occur only once, and 5.5% to 8% lies in the top ten. This clonotype was counted at least ten times.

The material sequenced was PBMCs from the stem cell graft donor, taken from the stem cell graft. The TCR comes from a human donor who donated a stem cell graft to a child with acute lymphoblastic leukemia. The chain links TRBV20-1 to TRBJ2-7; the D is unclear. CDR3 sequence: CSARISGPYEQYF. The CDR3, as DNA: TGCAGTGCTAGAATTTCAGGCCCCTACGAGCAGTACTTC.